The 32 T cell receptor beta chains below all came from one sample that was sequenced in a study of neurological immune-mediated disorders (dated by TCRdb to 2018 to 2020). To prepare the library, 5' RACE was applied. TCRdb lists the instrument as Illumina HiSeq 2500. The public reads were reprocessed in TCRdb via fastp at Q25 and MiXCR, keeping in-frame beta chains. Merged by CDR3 protein, the rows form single entries marked with the most common genes and DNA. This sample has under 85,000 distinct CDR3 sequences in its table, and 13% to 15% of those were observed once. Together, the top ten hold about 7% of the sample. What was sequenced was PBMCs. Source of these receptors: a woman between 45 and 60 years old in good health.

Ten or more counts support this clonotype. The V call is TRBV7-9, the J call TRBJ1-3; no clear D gene. This CDR3 spans 12 amino acids. V lost 2 bases and J lost 6, with 5 bases in between. Germline values: CDR1 SEHNR, CDR2 FQNEAQ (reference sequence). CDR3 nucleotides: TGTGCCAGCAGCTTAATCTCAAACACCATATATTTT. The encoded protein is CASSLISNTIYF.

This clonotype came up many times. The V call is TRBV12-3 or TRBV12-4, the J call TRBJ2-1; D ambiguous. This CDR3 has 15 residues. V lost 3 bases to trimming and J lost 3 bases, with 12 bases between them. The CDR3 here is CASSFTRQVYNEQFF. DNA for the CDR3: TGTGCCAGCAGTTTCACGAGGCAGGTCTACAATGAGCAGTTCTTC.

At least ten counts were recorded for this clonotype. This chain uses TRBV29-1 with TRBJ1-5; TRBD1 agrees at 7 bases. V gave up 7 bases and J gave up 3 bases; unmatched junction bases: 6. CDR3 length: 13 amino acids. The V gene's germline CDR1 is SQVTM and CDR2 ANQGSEA. CDR3 DNA sequence: TGCAGCGCCGACCAGGGGGACAATCAGCCCCAGCATTTT. This translates into CSADQGDNQPQHF.

This clonotype was found many times. The chain carries TRBV29-1 and TRBJ2-3; TRBD1 is a possible D gene (5 bases). Trimming left V 2 bases short and J 1 base short, with 7 bases between. Germline V gene lookup returns CDR1 SQVTM and CDR2 ANQGSEA. The CDR3 length is 13 residues. CDR3 sequence: CSVESRGTDTQYF. The CDR3 DNA reads TGCAGCGTTGAATCCAGGGGCACAGATACGCAGTATTTT.

In this sample, this clonotype turned up many times. The CDR3 DNA reads as TGTGCCAGCAGCCTTCAGGGGTTACCGGGACAGGGGGCTTTCTACAATTCACCCCTCCACTTT. Translating it yields CASSLQGLPGQGAFYNSPLHF. V gene TRBV7-9 combines with J gene TRBJ1-6, with TRBD1 identical over 12 bases. V shed 5 bases and J 7 bases; nucleotides not matched to a gene: 21. The CDR3 runs 21 residues. Germline values: CDR1 SEHNR, CDR2 FQNEAQ (reference sequence).

This clonotype was seen ten or more times. The chain has TRBV3-1 and TRBJ2-7; no clear D gene. The CDR3 is 12 residues long. Germline-derived CDR1 and CDR2 are LGHDT and YNNKEL (reference sequence). The V gene lost 0 bases and the J gene lost 2 bases, with 2 bases spanning the gap. CDR3 in amino acids: CASSQDPYEQYF. The CDR3 DNA follows: TGTGCCAGCAGCCAAGACCCCTACGAGCAGTACTTC.

To note about this clonotype: At one end, the junction sequence differs from germline, possibly due to a read error. The V and J genes are TRBV5-1 and TRBJ1-1; D uncertain. Germline lookup yields CDR1 SGHRS and CDR2 YFSETQ. There are 16 residues in the CDR3. CDR3 DNA sequence: TGCGCCAGCAGCTTGATTCCGCAGGCGATGAACTCTGAAGCTTTCTTT. Encoded protein: CASSLIPQAMNSEAFF. The variable domain in full, with the rest retrieved from reference TRBV5-1 and TRBJ1-1, is KAGVTQTPRYLIKTRGQQVTLSCSPISGHRSVSWYQQTPGQGLQFLFEYFSETQRNKGNFPGRFSGRQFSNSRSEMNVSTLELGDSALYLCASSLIPQAMNSEAFFGQGTRLTVV.

This clonotype was seen many times. V and J are TRBV3-1 and TRBJ2-1; tentative D call: TRBD2 (6 bases). In germline, CDR1 is LGHDT, CDR2 YNNKEL (reference sequence). The CDR3 has 15 amino acids. The V end was cut by 1 base, the J end by 3 bases, with 10 bases between. The CDR3 DNA follows: TGTGCCAGCAGCCAAGGGGCGGGGTTCTACAATGAGCAGTTCTTC. The encoded protein is CASSQGAGFYNEQFF.

The chain links TRBV5-1 to TRBJ2-6; the D gene is possibly TRBD1 (6 bases). The CDR3 totals 15 residues. V gave up 3 bases and J gave up 2 bases, with 9 bases separating them. Looked up from germline, CDR1 is SGHRS and CDR2 is YFSETQ. CDR3 DNA sequence: TGCGCCAGCAGCTATGCAGGGGCTGGGGCCAACGTCCTGACTTTC. Amino acids: CASSYAGAGANVLTF.

This clonotype has ten or more counts. The gene calls are TRBV6-5 and TRBJ1-1; 11 bases fit TRBD1. CDR1 and CDR2 (germline): MNHEY, SVGAGI. There are 16 residues in the CDR3. Trimming took 5 bases from V and 6 from J; bases not matched to a gene: 11. In nucleotides, the CDR3 is TGTGCCAGCAGTCGGGACAGGGGGAGAGGTTTCGCTGAAGCTTTCTTT. This gives the protein CASSRDRGRGFAEAFF.

This clonotype was found many times. V usage is TRBV9 and J usage is TRBJ2-3, with unresolved D. Trimming left V 2 bases short and J 6 bases short, with 10 bases between. Germline-derived CDR1 and CDR2 are SGDLS and YYNGEE. The CDR3 is 13 residues long. The CDR3, as DNA: TGTGCCAGCAGCGTGTACTTTTCCGATACGCAGTATTTT. Translating gives CASSVYFSDTQYF.

This clonotype was counted at least ten times. CDR3 sequence: CASSLYGFDQPQHF. The CDR3 bases are TGCGCCAGCAGCTTGTATGGGTTCGATCAGCCCCAGCATTTT. The chain employs TRBV5-1 and TRBJ1-5; D is uncertain. Germline V gene lookup returns CDR1 SGHRS and CDR2 YFSETQ. V lost 1 base, J lost 5 bases, and 10 bases lay in between. This CDR3 contains 14 residues.

The rearrangement joins TRBV24-1 to TRBJ2-2; 8 positions match TRBD1. The V gene's germline CDR1 is KGHDR and CDR2 SFDVKD. V lost 10 bases and J lost 2; bases outside the gene matches: 5. This CDR3 spans 14 amino acids. The CDR3 DNA reads as TGTGCCACTACAGGACAGGGTAACACCGGGGAGCTGTTTTTT. Translating it yields CATTGQGNTGELFF.

This clonotype was detected ten times or more. The genes are TRBV12-3 or TRBV12-4 and TRBJ2-1, with 10 bases lining up with TRBD2. The CDR3 covers 16 residues. J was trimmed by 8 bases and V by 1 base; bases with no gene match: 8. This chain's CDR3 is CASSLEPAGGPHEQFF. In nucleotides, the CDR3 is TGTGCCAGCAGTTTAGAGCCAGCGGGAGGGCCACATGAGCAGTTCTTC.

This clonotype came up many times. J is TRBJ2-3 and V is TRBV5-1; D unclear. The CDR3 is made up of 12 amino acids. Germline CDR1 and CDR2: SGHRS and YFSETQ. The ends were cut back, 2 bases at V and 3 bases at J, with 4 bases in the middle. The CDR3 DNA sequence: TGCGCCAGCAGCTTCGAAACAGATACGCAGTATTTT. Amino acids: CASSFETDTQYF.

This clonotype appeared many times. The chain employs TRBV5-1 and TRBJ2-3; a weak D match, TRBD1 (6 bases). The CDR3 spans 16 residues. Trimming shortened V by 8 bases and J by 3 bases, and 22 bases separated the two germline ends. Germline loops: CDR1 SGHRS, CDR2 YFSETQ. DNA for the CDR3: TGCGCCAGTACCCGGGTTAGGGCAGGGGCTACAGATACGCAGTATTTT. Protein product: CASTRVRAGATDTQYF.

The V and J genes are TRBV7-6 and TRBJ2-1; 8 bases match TRBD2. The trim removed 2 bases at V and 0 bases at J, leaving 3 bases unmatched. Germline assignment: CDR1 SGHVS and CDR2 FNYEAQ. The CDR3 is made up of 16 amino acids. The DNA for the CDR3 is TGTGCCAGCAGCTTACTCGGGGGGGCCTCCTACAATGAGCAGTTCTTC. Protein: CASSLLGGASYNEQFF. The whole variable domain, remainder taken from reference TRBV7-6 and TRBJ2-1, is GAGVSQSPRYKVTKRGQDVALRCDPISGHVSLYWYRQALGQGPEFLTYFNYEAQQDKSGLPNDRFSAERPEGSISTLTIQRTEQRDSAMYRCASSLLGGASYNEQFFGPGTRLTVL.

This clonotype was picked up many times. CDR3 sequence reads: CASSGTSSYNEQFF. The CDR3 nucleotides are TGCGCCAGCAGCGGGACTAGTTCCTACAATGAGCAGTTCTTC. V usage is TRBV5-1 and J usage is TRBJ2-1; TRBD2 agrees at 8 bases. Germline V lookup: CDR1 SGHRS, CDR2 YFSETQ. CDR3 length: 14 amino acids. After removal of 4 bases from V and 1 base from J, the junction contained 1 base not matched to a gene.

This clonotype is deemed medium-sized. V usage is TRBV10-3 and J usage is TRBJ1-1, with 10 bases fitting TRBD1. CDR3 length: 17 amino acids. Germline values: CDR1 ENHRY, CDR2 SYGVKD. After removal of 2 bases from V and 3 bases from J, the junction contained 9 bases not matched to a gene. This CDR3 reads CAISEDRGRGADTEAFF. CDR3 sequence (DNA): TGTGCCATCAGTGAGGACAGGGGGCGCGGCGCGGACACTGAAGCTTTCTTT.

This clonotype has ten or more counts. The V and J genes are TRBV7-3 and TRBJ2-1; the D call may be TRBD1 or TRBD2 (5 bases each). Germline lookup yields CDR1 SGHTA and CDR2 FQGTGA. The V and J ends lost 1 base and 6 bases respectively, with 16 bases between them. The CDR3 consists of 16 residues. CDR3 in DNA: TGTGCCAGCAGCTTAAGAGCGGCAGGGAGAGGCAATGAGCAGTTCTTC. This sequence encodes CASSLRAAGRGNEQFF.

This clonotype was counted at least ten times. The V and J genes are TRBV18 and TRBJ1-1, with a possible D match to TRBD1 (5 bases). The ends were cut back, 4 bases at V and 4 bases at J, with 19 bases in the middle. The germline V gene encodes CDR1 KGHSH and CDR2 LQKENI. CDR3 size: 16 residues. In DNA, the CDR3 is TGTGCCAGCTCACATTCTGAAAGGGGCGCGGGCACTGAAGCTTTCTTT. Protein: CASSHSERGAGTEAFF.

The chain employs TRBV12-3 or TRBV12-4 and TRBJ2-4; 9 bases agree with TRBD2. This CDR3 is 18 amino acids long. Trimming at V came to 3 bases and at J to 7 bases, leaving 16 bases not matched to a gene. In DNA, the CDR3 is TGTGCCAGCAGTTTCAGGCGGCTAGCGGGATGGTTAGCGAACATTCAGTACTTC. Amino acids: CASSFRRLAGWLANIQYF.

This clonotype was recorded many times. The gene calls are TRBV3-1 and TRBJ2-1, with D possibly being TRBD2 (6 bases). CDR3 length: 12 amino acids. The germline gives CDR1 LGHDT, CDR2 YNNKEL (reference sequence). V gave up 1 base and J gave up 14 bases, with 12 bases separating them. The CDR3 spells CASSQAETSKFF. The CDR3 coding sequence is TGTGCCAGCAGCCAAGCGGAAACTAGCAAGTTCTTC.

The table lists this clonotype with many counts. The J gene is TRBJ2-1, the V gene TRBV5-1, with no clear D. V gave up 4 bases and J gave up 2 bases, with 16 bases separating them. CDR1 and CDR2 from the germline V gene are SGHRS and YFSETQ. CDR3 length: 16 amino acids. The chain's CDR3 is CASSPMAVGPYNEQFF. Written as DNA, the CDR3 is TGCGCCAGCAGCCCCATGGCCGTCGGGCCCTACAATGAGCAGTTCTTC.

This clonotype has a count of ten or more. The chain links TRBV9 to TRBJ2-7, with unresolved D. Trimming cost V 0 bases and J 2 bases, with 15 bases left between them. Germline assignment: CDR1 SGDLS and CDR2 YYNGEE. This CDR3 is built from 16 residues. CDR3 residues: CASSVEDAGSTYEQYF. The CDR3 coding sequence is TGTGCCAGCAGCGTAGAGGATGCCGGCTCGACCTACGAGCAGTACTTC.

This clonotype was recorded many times. V gene TRBV29-1 combines with J gene TRBJ2-3; 8 bases map to TRBD2. The CDR3 totals 13 residues. Germline assignment: CDR1 SQVTM and CDR2 ANQGSEA. V shed 7 bases, J shed 6 bases, and the junction held 9 bases outside the gene matches. The CDR3 region is CSGAQRELDTQYF. DNA for the CDR3: TGCAGCGGGGCCCAGCGGGAGTTGGATACGCAGTATTTT.

This chain links TRBV6-9 with TRBJ1-1; a weak D match, TRBD1 (5 bases). The length of the CDR3 is 18 residues. The germline V gene encodes CDR1 MNHGY and CDR2 SVAAGI. Between the trimmed V and J ends, which lost 5 bases and 1 base, there was a span of 23 bases. Written as DNA, the CDR3 is TGTGCCAGCAGTAAACCCAGGGATCTGGGAACCGGGAACACTGAAGCTTTCTTT. It is translated as CASSKPRDLGTGNTEAFF.

This clonotype was recorded at least ten times. The chain combines TRBV6-2 or TRBV6-3 with TRBJ2-2; D is unclear. V was shortened by 3 bases and J by 8 bases, with 10 bases between the two germline ends. Per the germline V gene, CDR1 is MNHEY and CDR2 is SVGEGT. The CDR3 sequence is 13 residues long. Written as DNA, the CDR3 is TGTGCCAGCAGTTATACATTTCTGGGGGAGCTGTTTTTT. It codes for CASSYTFLGELFF.

This clonotype showed up many times. The chain joins TRBV3-1 to TRBJ2-1; the D is unclear. The V gene lost 4 bases and the J gene lost 0 bases, with 13 bases spanning the gap. Germline CDR1 and CDR2: LGHDT and YNNKEL (reference sequence). The CDR3 consists of 16 residues. The chain's CDR3 is CASSRVSASSYNEQFF. The CDR3 bases are TGTGCCAGCAGCCGAGTCAGCGCGAGCTCCTACAATGAGCAGTTCTTC.

This clonotype has at least ten counts. The gene calls are TRBV5-5 and TRBJ2-2; 8 nucleotides line up with TRBD2. The CDR3 contains 17 residues. After removal of 1 base from V and 3 bases from J, the junction contained 8 bases not matched to a gene. Germline V gene lookup returns CDR1 SGHKS and CDR2 YYEKEE (reference sequence). The CDR3 here is CASSLKGRGADTGELFF. The CDR3 DNA reads TGTGCCAGCAGCTTGAAAGGGCGGGGGGCCGACACCGGGGAGCTGTTTTTT. Looking up the rest from reference TRBV5-5 and TRBJ2-2 gives the full variable domain: DAGVTQSPTHLIKTRGQQVTLRCSPISGHKSVSWYQQVLGQGPQFIFQYYEKEERGRGNFPDRFSARQFPNYSSELNVNALLLGDSALYLCASSLKGRGADTGELFFGEGSRLTVL.

This chain joins TRBV5-1 and TRBJ1-6, with unresolved D. Germline values: CDR1 SGHRS, CDR2 YFSETQ. This CDR3 has 15 residues. Deletions cut 6 bases from V and 1 base from J, with 11 bases between. DNA for the CDR3: TGCGCCAGCACCCTCGGCACGTCCTATAATTCACCCCTCCACTTT. Residues: CASTLGTSYNSPLHF.

This clonotype was seen at least ten times. The rearrangement links TRBV27 to TRBJ2-2; a weak D match, TRBD2 (6 bases). The CDR3 extends over 15 amino acids. V lost 5 bases, J lost 4 bases, and 14 bases lay in between. Germline assignment: CDR1 MNHEY and CDR2 SMNVEV (reference sequence). In DNA, the CDR3 is TGTGCCAGCAGTGCCCTAGCAGCGGGCACCGGGGAGCTGTTTTTT. Residues: CASSALAAGTGELFF.